This T cell receptor beta chain derives from a study of cytomegalovirus exposure and HLA in healthy donors (TCRdb year 2017). Concerning the study at large: An earlier analysis of approximately 640 of the donors reported approximately 290 Gb of sequence data and around 120 million unique TCR beta sequences from 190 million or so T cells. An early release covering 550 to 650 HLA-typed donors comprised 300 to 350 gigabases of sequencing data and approximately 80 million unique TCR sequences. Of the 300 to 450 genotyped donors, more than 75% were placed in the genetic ancestry cluster associated with self-reported Caucasian donors. The study aimed to test whether cataloging public T cell receptors could reveal signatures of past pathogen exposure. The study profiled the T cell repertoires of more than 500 subjects by immunosequencing and related them to cytomegalovirus serostatus. Along with the approximately 700-subject first cohort, a separate validation cohort of approximately 110 different subjects was used. High-throughput TCR immunosequencing, statistical association of individual TCRs with disease status, and machine learning were combined to predict cytomegalovirus infection status. A later analysis re-examined previously published TCR beta repertoires from 610 or so donors and added high-resolution HLA genotyping to investigate patterns of TCR occurrence. The later analysis used no new phenotypic data to find candidate immune exposures, relying instead on TCR beta sequences and their occurrence across donors. An earlier analysis of 587 of the donors used high-throughput TCR beta sequencing to judge whether each TCR beta V gene segment behaved as functional or pseudogenic. Donor age, sex, ethnicity and CMV serostatus were collected together with the repertoire data. A later genetic analysis used genome-wide SNP genotypes for about 55% of the 666 donors, treating that subset as a discovery cohort. All discovery cohort repertoires had been generated on a single sequencing platform. Both class I and class II loci were covered by HLA typing, at four-digit resolution. The number of typed donors differed by locus: about 620-640 for A, B, C, DRB1 and DQB1; some 500 for DQA1; fewer than 610 for DPA1; and around 470 for DPB1. Four or five DR-DQ haplotypes were handled as single units for association and clustering because linkage in the cohort was strong. Among some 400 genotyped donors of the cohort, an average of around 250,000 unique TCR beta nucleotide sequences was sequenced per donor, of which roughly 18% were non-productive. Broad study findings and their caveats: The classifier was reported to diagnose cytomegalovirus status with high specificity and sensitivity in both the original cohort and the validation cohort. Because HLA typing was unavailable for some donors at each locus, only the typed subset was used in association tests. A cluster of highly shared sequence variants was judged likely to represent a technical artifact of the sequencing pipeline. Three of the identified cytomegalovirus-associated TCR beta chains were confirmed in vitro to be specific for cytomegalovirus antigens. In a later analysis, most CMV-associated TCR beta chains were found to appear HLA-restricted, with HLA associations seemingly driven largely by CMV exposure. Broadly in line with IMGT annotations, most TCR beta V segments showed up in productive rearrangements about 87% or about 30% of the time in an earlier analysis of roughly 590 of the donors. A later analysis found that HLA-associated TCR beta chains were more clonally expanded and had lower generation probabilities than equally common non-associated chains. Several of the top co-occurrence clusters appeared to be linked to parvovirus B19, influenza, CMV and Epstein-Barr virus, according to a later analysis. V-gene and J-gene trimming of TCR beta chains was associated with a missense DCLRE1C variant in a later genetic analysis, and the association was replicated in an independent cohort. Most TCR sequences were observed very rarely across donors, whereas some public TCRs were present in many individuals. Presence/absence analyses assumed roughly uniform sequencing depth across donors, an assumption that may not hold. In a later analysis, TCR association rates were found to vary across HLA loci, with the most associated TCRs seen for DRB1 alleles and the fewest for HLA-C alleles. Compared with the approximately 700-donor mean, donors in an Asian-associated ancestry cluster had fewer N-insertions in productive TCRs, according to a later genetic analysis. This cohort had only TCR beta chains sequenced, and the lack of alpha or paired-chain data limited which features could be detected. The study listed 150 to 200 TCR beta chains as associated with cytomegalovirus. The 87-base-pair reads could not distinguish some IMGT-functional V segments, including TRBV6-2 and TRBV6-3, so those segments were excluded. A further reported finding was that TCR beta sequences accurately predicted the HLA-A and HLA-B alleles for most subjects in the first cohort. In a later analysis, some 18,000 TCR beta sequences were associated with specific HLA alleles at a false discovery rate of 0.05. The authors suggested that the approach could potentially be extended to other disease states and immunological phenotypes. When HLA alleles, especially DR and DQ, strongly co-occurred, attributing TCR associations to individual alleles was difficult. Correlated functional status among segregating V segments might reflect linkage disequilibrium, but an unknown experimental factor could not be ruled out. For the cohort, immune exposure information was limited to CMV serostatus. Over 15 rarely observed V segments, including chromosome 9 orphons, were excluded from the earlier analysis of some 590 of the donors because counts were too low.

Libraries were built with the immunoSEQ multiplex PCR assay. For the multiplex PCR, a mixture combining 60 forward primers for TCR Vbeta segments and 13 reverse primers for TCR Jbeta segments was used. The CDR3 region of rearranged TCR beta genes was amplified from genomic DNA by a multiplex PCR assay. The Illumina HiSeq System was used to sequence the amplified TCR beta libraries as 87-base-pair reads. For the original study's pipeline: Across the 600 to 700 repertoires, a later analysis counted 80 million or so unique TCR beta chains, around 11 million of which were shared by at least two donors. A nearest-neighbor algorithm error-corrected the raw reads and collapsed the reads into unique sequences, merging closely related sequences to remove PCR and sequencing errors. CDR3 sequences were aligned to IMGT reference sequences to assign V, D and J gene segments. For a sequence to be retained, at least a six-nucleotide match to both a V gene segment and a J gene segment was required. Rearrangements were classified as productive when the CDR3 lacked stop codons and remained in frame with V and J, and all other rearrangements were classified as non-productive. CDR3 was defined according to IMGT convention as the region running from the second conserved V-encoded cysteine to the conserved J-encoded phenylalanine. The earlier analysis of 587 of the donors excluded sequences that lacked an unambiguous match to a single V gene segment. In an earlier analysis of approximately 590 of the donors, V segments were called functional above 56.7% productive rearrangements and were called segregating when the between-donor standard deviation exceeded 5%. A statistical classification framework was developed to diagnose cytomegalovirus status using the catalog of TCR beta chain sequences. V and J gene assignment, in a later analysis, came from comparing TCR nucleotide sequences with IMGT/GENE-DB human TR gene sequences. A later analysis assigned CDR3 sequences and most-parsimonious VDJ recombination scenarios with the TCRdist pipeline. In a later analysis, each TCR beta chain was defined by its CDR3 amino acid sequence together with its V-gene family, and reads without a unique V-gene family were excluded. In a later analysis, 550 to 650 highly shared, low-generation-probability nucleotide sequences were removed to address suspected cross-contamination and a sequencing artifact. A later analysis calculated a clonal expansion index for each public chain from normalized within-repertoire ranks of inferred template counts. A later analysis computed generation probabilities with a VDJ recombination model fitted to out-of-frame rearrangements, and checked the results against IGoR. Hypergeometric tests were used in a later analysis to score TCR-TCR, TCR-HLA and TCR-CMV co-occurrence, with a repertoire-size bias correction applied to the TCR pairs. In a later analysis, false discovery rates were estimated by permuting HLA or CMV assignments 20 times. A later analysis grouped co-occurring TCRs with DBSCAN, adding TCRdist sequence similarity when clustering within HLA-allele-positive subsets. For co-occurrence clustering, repertoires with fewer than 30,000 or more than 120,000 public chains were excluded, along with 4 to 6 repertoires with anomalous nucleotide sharing. In its TCRdb copy, this immuneACCESS table keeps in-frame sequences only and misses some clones. Where compared with another copy, unresolved V genes explain less than half of these, and the others have no known cause. The V and J calls and clone size were taken over from that table, and D and trimming were inferred from the DNA. This sample has tens of thousands of clones in its table, and less than 80% of those were observed once. 6.9% of the sample goes to the ten largest clones.

The germline V gene (reference sequence) provides CDR1 SGHNT and CDR2 YYREEE. The CDR3 runs 13 residues from the cysteine to the phenylalanine. The read is trimmed to its CDR3 DNA, 39 bases read in frame from base 1. V loses 6 bases, J loses 5 bases, and the germline ends lie 12 bases apart. The cohort was made up of 666 healthy bone marrow donors. At the time of sampling, all cohort members were nominally healthy, though unrecorded immune exposures were likely present. The donor tested CMV seropositive and was one of the 289 seropositive cohort members. A peripheral blood sample was collected from each donor, and TCR beta sequencing was performed on peripheral blood mononuclear cells. Genomic DNA was extracted from the blood cell samples with the Qiagen DNeasy Blood Extraction Kit. Regarding this clone: Its specific antigen is unknown. No per-base quality is available; no much larger clone lies one base away.

Sequencing input: PBMCs. This TCR derives from a woman aged 50 to 65 in good health and CMV-seropositive. The chain links TRBV5-4 with TRBJ2-1; a weak D assignment points to TRBD1 (6 bases agree). The CDR3 region reads CASTRDTDNEQFF. The nucleotides read TGTGCCAGCACCCGGGACACCGACAATGAGCAGTTCTTC.